The sample holds a few counts of the clone carrying this T cell receptor beta chain. The data derive from a study of blood T cell repertoires in COVID-19. Study overall: Italy, Spain and the United States were the sources of the convalescent and acute COVID-19 samples. Nucleic acid was either cDNA or gDNA, and it came from T cells, B-cell-depleted T cells, or PBMCs.

V lost 4 bases, J lost 2 bases, and 14 bases stayed unmatched. Looked up from germline, CDR1 is SGDLS and CDR2 is YYNGEE. CDR3 length: 18 residues. Authors' data handling: Cell counts per sample came from amplifying reference gene primers. Clones were sequenced by immunoSEQ multiplex PCR, and TCRdb holds only the in-frame ones, with some missing. D and trimming come from the DNA, and the V and J calls and clone size come from that table. The sample contains more than 120,000 clones, 89% of which appear only once. The sample comprised peripheral blood. This TCR was sampled from a human donor in a cohort sampled during active COVID-19. The chain carries TRBV9 and TRBJ2-3, with 9 nucleotides matching TRBD2. The CDR3 sequence: CASSPQVVAGVLTDTQYF. CDR3 bases: TGTGCCAGCAGCCCCCAGGTCGTAGCGGGGGTCCTCACAGATACGCAGTATTTT.